This T cell receptor (beta chain) appears in the sequencing data of a study of blood T cell repertoires in COVID-19. Study-level background: COVID-19 samples from acute and convalescent phases originated in the United States, Italy and Spain.

Participant ages covered about 18 to 90 years across about two dozen US areas. Recovered participants had two consecutive negative NP/OP PCR tests, healthcare professional clearance, or symptom resolution. Libraries were prepared by immunoSEQ multiplex PCR; TCRdb keeps only in-frame clonotypes and omits some of them. The table lists some 310,000 clones, just under 90% of them singletons. Trimming removed 2 bases at V and 2 bases at J, with 11 bases between. The CDR3 is 14 amino acids. CDR1 is SGHDT and CDR2 is YYEEEE in the germline V gene. The chain links TRBV5-6 to TRBJ2-7; a possible D gene is TRBD1 (6 bases). The receptor's source is a woman aged 25 to 39 who had recovered from COVID-19. The specimen sequenced was PBMCs or T cells enriched from blood (not recorded which). The CDR3 DNA sequence: TGTGCCAGCAGCTTTAGGACAGATACCTACGAGCAGTACTTC. Amino acid sequence: CASSFRTDTYEQYF.